These T cell receptor beta chains were read from a single sample in a study of blood T cell repertoires in COVID-19. Using immunoSEQ multiplex PCR, the repertoire was profiled, and TCRdb retains in-frame clones only, with some absent. In the table there are approximately 210,000 clones, under 90% of which are singletons. The sample taken for sequencing was peripheral blood. The receptors shown here come from a woman of 80 years or more with COVID-19, enrolled during active disease. The CDR3 runs from the conserved cysteine through the conserved F or W. D genes are given only for firm matches. Clone size is shown for a subset of rows, as once, few, many or a class of expanded clone.

j_call: TRBJ1-2; v_call: TRBV27; clone_size: many; d_call: TRBD1; cdr3_nt: TGTGCCAGCAGCCCCCAGGGGGCTAACTATGGCTACACCTTC; cdr3_aa: CASSPQGANYGYTF
j_call: TRBJ2-5; v_call: TRBV7-9; clone_size: few; d_call: .; cdr3_nt: TGTGCCAGCAGCCCGACAGCCCAAGAGACCCAGTACTTC; cdr3_aa: CASSPTAQETQYF
j_call: TRBJ2-7; v_call: TRBV20-1; clone_size: .; d_call: TRBD2; cdr3_nt: TGCAGTGCTAGTGTGCCTAGCGGGGCTGGGGAGCAGTACTTC; cdr3_aa: CSASVPSGAGEQYF
j_call: TRBJ1-5; v_call: TRBV10-3; clone_size: .; d_call: TRBD1; cdr3_nt: TGTGCCATCAGTGGTGGGACAGGGTTTCAGCCCCAGCATTTT; cdr3_aa: CAISGGTGFQPQHF
j_call: TRBJ2-1; v_call: TRBV5-1; clone_size: .; d_call: TRBD2; cdr3_nt: TGCGCCAGCAGCTTGGCGCCGGGACTAGCGTATCCCTACAATGAGCAGTTCTTC; cdr3_aa: CASSLAPGLAYPYNEQFF
j_call: TRBJ2-2; v_call: TRBV7-2; clone_size: .; d_call: .; cdr3_nt: TGTGCCAGCAGCTTACCGGTTAACACCGGGGAGCTGTTTTTT; cdr3_aa: CASSLPVNTGELFF
j_call: TRBJ1-4; v_call: TRBV28; clone_size: once; d_call: TRBD1; cdr3_nt: TGTGCCAGCGGCACCGGGACAGGAGCAACTAATGAAAAACTGTTTTTT; cdr3_aa: CASGTGTGATNEKLFF
j_call: TRBJ1-2; v_call: TRBV24-1; clone_size: .; d_call: .; cdr3_nt: TGTGCCACCAGTGATGGAGGGCCAAGCGGCTACACCTTC; cdr3_aa: CATSDGGPSGYTF
j_call: TRBJ1-5; v_call: TRBV6-5; clone_size: .; d_call: .; cdr3_nt: TGTGCCAGCAGGCCGACCGGGAGTGAATTGGCCCAGCATTTT; cdr3_aa: CASRPTGSELAQHF
j_call: TRBJ1-1; v_call: TRBV28; clone_size: .; d_call: .; cdr3_nt: TGTGCCAGCAGTTTTAGTTTGAGACAGGAAGCTTTCTTT; cdr3_aa: CASSFSLRQEAFF
j_call: TRBJ2-7; v_call: TRBV5-8; clone_size: .; d_call: .; cdr3_nt: TGTGCCAGCAGCCTCCTGAAGGAGGGAGGCTACGAGCAGTACTTC; cdr3_aa: CASSLLKEGGYEQYF
j_call: TRBJ2-3; v_call: TRBV5-1; clone_size: .; d_call: .; cdr3_nt: TGCGCCAGCAGCTTGGGTTCCAGCGGCACAGATACGCAGTATTTT; cdr3_aa: CASSLGSSGTDTQYF
j_call: TRBJ1-2; v_call: TRBV18; clone_size: once; d_call: .; cdr3_nt: TGTGCCAGCTCACCACCGGAACAGAGAAGCTATGGCTACACCTTC; cdr3_aa: CASSPPEQRSYGYTF
j_call: TRBJ2-7; v_call: TRBV5-6; clone_size: .; d_call: .; cdr3_nt: TGTGCCAGCAGCTTGGAAGCCAGACTCACAACTGAGCAGTACTTC; cdr3_aa: CASSLEARLTTEQYF
j_call: TRBJ2-7; v_call: TRBV9; clone_size: .; d_call: .; cdr3_nt: TGTGCCAGCAGCGTAACGGGACAAAGCTACGAGCAGTACTTC; cdr3_aa: CASSVTGQSYEQYF
j_call: TRBJ2-7; v_call: TRBV6-6; clone_size: .; d_call: .; cdr3_nt: TGTGCCAGCAGTTACCCCGGCGCGAGGGAATACGAGCAGTACTTC; cdr3_aa: CASSYPGAREYEQYF
j_call: TRBJ1-2; v_call: TRBV5-1; clone_size: .; d_call: .; cdr3_nt: TGCGCCAGCAGCTTGGGACCAGCCAGGGCGAATTATGGCTACACCTTC; cdr3_aa: CASSLGPARANYGYTF
j_call: TRBJ2-7; v_call: TRBV5-6; clone_size: .; d_call: .; cdr3_nt: TGTGCCAGCAGCTGGGGGGGCAGCTACGAGCAGTACTTC; cdr3_aa: CASSWGGSYEQYF
j_call: TRBJ1-5; v_call: TRBV9; clone_size: few; d_call: .; cdr3_nt: TGTGCCAGCAGCGGGTCGGGGGGGCCTCAGCCCCAGCATTTT; cdr3_aa: CASSGSGGPQPQHF
j_call: TRBJ2-2; v_call: TRBV4-1; clone_size: .; d_call: TRBD2; cdr3_nt: TGCGCCAGCAGCCAGGCCAGCGGGAGGTTTGGCGGGGAGCTGTTTTTT; cdr3_aa: CASSQASGRFGGELFF
j_call: TRBJ1-2; v_call: TRBV28; clone_size: .; d_call: TRBD1; cdr3_nt: TGTGCCAGCAGCTCCGGGACAGCTTTTAACTATGGCTACACCTTC; cdr3_aa: CASSSGTAFNYGYTF
j_call: TRBJ1-1; v_call: TRBV7-9; clone_size: .; d_call: .; cdr3_nt: TGTGCCAGCAGCTTGTTGAATTCTGAAGCTTTTTTT; cdr3_aa: CASSLLNSEAFF
j_call: TRBJ2-7; v_call: TRBV6-1; clone_size: .; d_call: .; cdr3_nt: TGTGCCAGCAGTGAAGCCACCAGGGAGCAGTACTTC; cdr3_aa: CASSEATREQYF
j_call: TRBJ1-6; v_call: TRBV6-5; clone_size: .; d_call: .; cdr3_nt: TGTGCCAGCAGAGGACCAGGGGAATCACCCCTCCACTTT; cdr3_aa: CASRGPGESPLHF
j_call: TRBJ2-1; v_call: TRBV21-1; clone_size: .; d_call: .; cdr3_nt: TGTGCCAGCAGCAAAGGTGGTAGCGGAAATGAGCAGTTCTTC; cdr3_aa: CASSKGGSGNEQFF
j_call: TRBJ2-1; v_call: TRBV3-1/TRBV3-2; clone_size: .; d_call: .; cdr3_nt: TGTGCCAGCAGCCAAGACCGGGGTAATGAGCAGTTCTTC; cdr3_aa: CASSQDRGNEQFF
j_call: TRBJ2-1; v_call: TRBV23-1; clone_size: .; d_call: .; cdr3_nt: TGCGCCAGCAGTCAATCCCCCTTAGCGGACAATGAGCAGTTCTTC; cdr3_aa: CASSQSPLADNEQFF
j_call: TRBJ2-1; v_call: TRBV19; clone_size: .; d_call: .; cdr3_nt: TGTGCCAGTACAGGGATCTGGAATGAGCAGTTCTTC; cdr3_aa: CASTGIWNEQFF
j_call: TRBJ2-1; v_call: TRBV5-6; clone_size: .; d_call: TRBD1; cdr3_nt: TGTGCCAGCAGCTCCCACAGGGGAACAAGCTCCTACAATGAGCAGTTCTTC; cdr3_aa: CASSSHRGTSSYNEQFF
j_call: TRBJ2-4; v_call: TRBV6-5; clone_size: .; d_call: .; cdr3_nt: TGTGCCAGCACCCACGGGGTCAAAAACATTCAGTACTTC; cdr3_aa: CASTHGVKNIQYF
j_call: TRBJ2-1; v_call: TRBV29-1; clone_size: .; d_call: TRBD1; cdr3_nt: TGCAGCGTTGTGCGGGACAGGGGTATCAATGAGCAGTTCTTC; cdr3_aa: CSVVRDRGINEQFF
j_call: TRBJ2-6; v_call: TRBV2; clone_size: .; d_call: .; cdr3_nt: TGTGCCAGCAGTTCAGACCGGGTACCCTCTGGGGCCAACGTCCTGACTTTC; cdr3_aa: CASSSDRVPSGANVLTF
j_call: TRBJ2-7; v_call: TRBV10-1; clone_size: .; d_call: TRBD2; cdr3_nt: TGCGCCAGCAGTGAGAAGGTGGAACTAGCGGGAGTAGGGTCCTACGAGCAGTACTTC; cdr3_aa: CASSEKVELAGVGSYEQYF
j_call: TRBJ2-1; v_call: TRBV6-5; clone_size: .; d_call: TRBD1; cdr3_nt: TGTGCCAGCAGTAAGACAGGGCATGAGCAGTTCTTC; cdr3_aa: CASSKTGHEQFF
j_call: TRBJ1-6; v_call: TRBV5-6; clone_size: few; d_call: TRBD1; cdr3_nt: TGTGCCAGCAGCTCCGGGACAGGGGGTGGTTCACCCCTCCACTTT; cdr3_aa: CASSSGTGGGSPLHF
j_call: TRBJ1-4; v_call: TRBV6-5; clone_size: few; d_call: .; cdr3_nt: TGTGCCAGCACGGTAGAGGGTGGTGAAAAACTGTTTTTT; cdr3_aa: CASTVEGGEKLFF
j_call: TRBJ1-1; v_call: TRBV3-1/TRBV3-2; clone_size: .; d_call: .; cdr3_nt: TGTGCCAGCAGCCAAGATCTGAGCGGGACTGAAGCTTTCTTT; cdr3_aa: CASSQDLSGTEAFF
j_call: TRBJ2-7; v_call: TRBV9; clone_size: .; d_call: .; cdr3_nt: TGTGCCAGCAGCCAATACCAGGCCTCCCAATACGAGCAGTACTTC; cdr3_aa: CASSQYQASQYEQYF
j_call: TRBJ2-1; v_call: TRBV7-2; clone_size: .; d_call: TRBD1; cdr3_nt: TGTGCCAGCAGCTCGACAGGGTTTCCCTACAATGAGCAGTTCTTC; cdr3_aa: CASSSTGFPYNEQFF
j_call: TRBJ2-7; v_call: TRBV5-8; clone_size: .; d_call: TRBD2; cdr3_nt: TGTGCCAGCAGCTCCGGGACTAGCGGGACGAGGCGCCACGAGCAGTACTTC; cdr3_aa: CASSSGTSGTRRHEQYF
j_call: TRBJ1-2; v_call: TRBV18; clone_size: .; d_call: .; cdr3_nt: TGTGCCAGCTCACCAGGGGGGAATGGCTACACCTTC; cdr3_aa: CASSPGGNGYTF
j_call: TRBJ1-6; v_call: TRBV7-2; clone_size: .; d_call: TRBD1; cdr3_nt: TGTGCCAGCAGCTCAGATCGGACAGGACCGGATTCACCCCTCCACTTT; cdr3_aa: CASSSDRTGPDSPLHF
j_call: TRBJ1-1; v_call: TRBV29-1; clone_size: .; d_call: .; cdr3_nt: TGCAGCGTTGTTCACCCCAGAGGGAATGCTTTCTTT; cdr3_aa: CSVVHPRGNAFF